This TCR beta chain is drawn from a study of regulatory T cells in long-lasting Graves disease. This clonotype was observed at least ten times. Its antigen is undetermined. Both iRepertoire HTBI primers and Arm-PCR of CDR3 regions were used to build the TCR beta libraries. MiXCR, run by TCRdb on the multiplex PCR reads, gives a single entry per CDR3 protein. There are 350,000 to 450,000 distinct CDR3 sequences in the sample; under 15% occur only once, and over 15% lies in the top ten. CDR3 length equals 13 residues. The V and J ends lost 0 bases and 6 bases respectively, with 8 bases between them. Germline values: CDR1 SGHAT, CDR2 FQNNGV. Time point denoted: newly diagnosed GD, antithyroid drugs for less than 3 months. TCR sequences were obtained from RNA taken from PBMCs. In this cohort, patients came from an endocrinology department located in Xi'an, China. EDTA tubes collected approximately 10 milliliters of peripheral blood.

Whole-study findings and limits: Accuracy may have suffered from the small sample size.

This same sample was also part of a study on T cells in Graves' hyperthyroidism and ophthalmopathy. That work states: Among clonotypes expanded in thyroid above 0.001, most were also found in blood.

The receptor was derived from a woman aged 30 to 39 with Graves disease. Sequencing was performed on peripheral blood mononuclear cells (PBMCs), taken at new diagnosis, from a patient treated with antithyroid drugs. This chain connects TRBV11-2 to TRBJ1-1; unclear D gene. CDR3 nucleotide sequence: TGTGCCAGCAGCTTAGATTTTGGGCCTGAAGCTTTCTTT. This sequence encodes CASSLDFGPEAFF.